The 30 T cell receptor beta chains listed next were all sequenced from one sample in a study of radiation and T cells in renal cell carcinoma. Stated time point: blood 4 weeks post-SBRT, at nephrectomy. As for treatment: 15 Gy SBRT to primary tumor, nephrectomy 4 weeks later. TCRdb's copy holds only in-frame clones and misses some; the assay was immunoSEQ multiplex PCR. Counted here are around 78,000 clones, roughly nine tenths occurring once; the ten biggest clones make up 5% to 7.5%. The source material was blood, sampled from a patient whose treatment included radiotherapy and nephrectomy. The source is an older woman with renal cell carcinoma.

The chain is built from TRBV28 and TRBJ1-5, with a possible D match to TRBD1 (5 bases). The CDR3 has 16 amino acids. Per the germline V gene, CDR1 is MDHEN and CDR2 is SYDVKM. V gave up 2 bases and J gave up 6 bases, with 17 bases separating them. CDR3 sequence reads: CASSLLHGGFGQPQHF. CDR3 in DNA: TGTGCCAGCAGTTTACTCCACGGGGGGTTCGGTCAGCCCCAGCATTTT.

The chain uses TRBV4-1 and TRBJ1-5; D is ambiguous. This CDR3 contains 16 residues. Trimming took 4 bases from V and 0 from J, leaving 13 bases between them. Looked up from germline, CDR1 is MGHRA and CDR2 is YSYEKL. The CDR3 DNA follows: TGCGCCAGCAGCCCAAGCATGGGTCGTAGCAATCAGCCCCAGCATTTT. Translation gives CASSPSMGRSNQPQHF.

The chain recombines TRBV7-2 with TRBJ2-1; D gene uncertain. CDR1 and CDR2 from the germline V gene are SGHTA and FQGNSA. Trimming pared 8 bases from V and 0 bases from J, leaving 5 bases between. The CDR3 sequence is 12 residues long. For the CDR3, the DNA is TGTGCCAGCGTGGGCTCCTACAATGAGCAGTTCTTC. Its translation is CASVGSYNEQFF.

The CDR3 nucleotides read TGCGCCAGCAGCTACCAGGGGGCAAGAGAGACCCAGTACTTC. Translating gives CASSYQGARETQYF. This chain joins TRBV5-1 and TRBJ2-5, with 8 bases lining up with TRBD1. This CDR3 spans 14 amino acids. Germline V gene data show CDR1 as SGHRS and CDR2 as YFSETQ. V shed 3 bases and J 4 bases; nucleotides not matched to a gene: 5.

In nucleotides, the CDR3 is TGTGCCAGCAGTGAACGACCGAATCAGCCCCAGCATTTT. Translated: CASSERPNQPQHF. The V and J genes are TRBV6-5 and TRBJ1-5, with D unresolved. The V gene's germline CDR1 is MNHEY and CDR2 SVGAGI. V lost 5 bases to trimming and J lost 4 bases, with 9 bases between them. The CDR3 extends over 13 amino acids.

In DNA, the CDR3 is TGTGCCAGCAGCTTAGTGCCTAGGAGCTCCTATAATTCACCCCTCCACTTT. It codes for CASSLVPRSSYNSPLHF. The chain uses TRBV7-9 and TRBJ1-6; D is undetermined. The CDR3 length is 17 residues. The germline V and J ends were trimmed by 1 base and 0 bases, with 10 bases remaining between them. CDR1 and CDR2 (germline): SEHNR, FQNEAQ (reference sequence).

V usage is TRBV6-6 and J usage is TRBJ1-2, with 9 bases that match TRBD1. V lost 0 bases, J lost 8 bases, and 4 bases stayed unmatched. The CDR3 extends over 14 amino acids. The germline V gene has CDR1 MNHNY and CDR2 SVGAGI (reference sequence). The DNA for the CDR3 is TGTGCCAGCAGTTACTCAAACAGGGGGCCGGGCTACACCTTC. Translated: CASSYSNRGPGYTF.

This chain uses TRBV7-6 with TRBJ2-5; possibly TRBD1 for D (6 bases). CDR1 and CDR2 from the germline V gene are SGHVS and FNYEAQ. Trimming stripped 1 base from V and 4 bases from J, with 13 bases between. The CDR3 covers 15 residues. As DNA, the CDR3 is TGTGCCAGCAGCTTAGTGCTAGGCAGGGGAGAGACCCAGTACTTC. Translation: CASSLVLGRGETQYF. The complete variable domain, with remaining parts taken from reference TRBV7-6 and TRBJ2-5, reads GAGVSQSPRYKVTKRGQDVALRCDPISGHVSLYWYRQALGQGPEFLTYFNYEAQQDKSGLPNDRFSAERPEGSISTLTIQRTEQRDSAMYRCASSLVLGRGETQYFGPGTRLLVL.

V is TRBV19 and J is TRBJ1-6, with D tentatively TRBD1 (5 bases). Trimming removed 3 bases at V and 6 bases at J, with 15 bases between. This CDR3 has 16 amino acids. The germline V gene encodes CDR1 LNHDA and CDR2 SQIVND (reference sequence). The DNA of the CDR3 is TGTGCCAGTAGTATGGGGGGAACCGCCTTTAATTCACCCCTCCACTTT. This codes for CASSMGGTAFNSPLHF.

J is TRBJ1-2 and V is TRBV5-5; possible D gene TRBD1, 5 bases. Germline V lookup: CDR1 SGHKS, CDR2 YYEKEE (reference sequence). Trimming left V 3 bases short and J 8 bases short, with 17 bases between. The CDR3 runs to 14 residues. DNA of the CDR3: TGTGCCAGCAGCTCCGGCGCGGGGGATAAGGGCTACACCTTC. Encoded protein: CASSSGAGDKGYTF.

V and J are TRBV28 and TRBJ1-4, with a tentative D call TRBD1 (6 bases). Deletions cut 1 base from V and 1 base from J, with 10 bases between. Germline values: CDR1 MDHEN, CDR2 SYDVKM. This CDR3 comprises 16 residues. Written as DNA, the CDR3 is TGTGCCAGCAGTTTATATGCAGGGGAAACTAATGAAAAACTGTTTTTT. Translation: CASSLYAGETNEKLFF.

The chain has TRBV6-6 and TRBJ2-4; D assignment may be TRBD1 or TRBD2 (5 bases each). The CDR3 sequence is 11 residues long. Trimming shortened V by 10 bases and J by 8 bases, and 12 bases separated the two germline ends. Germline lookup yields CDR1 MNHNY and CDR2 SVGAGI (reference sequence). The CDR3 nucleotides read TGTGCCATCGGGACGTTGGACATTCAGTACTTC. It codes for CAIGTLDIQYF.

In this sample, this clone turned up once. CDR3 nucleotides: TGTGCCAGCAAAGGGGGCGCGATGTCCGCCGAGACCCAGTACTTC. Translated: CASKGGAMSAETQYF. This chain links TRBV6-5 with TRBJ2-5; TRBD1 matches 7 bases. This CDR3 region has 15 residues. Germline lookup yields CDR1 MNHEY and CDR2 SVGAGI. Trimming at V came to 7 bases and at J to 5 bases, leaving 13 bases not matched to a gene.

The chain carries TRBV19 and TRBJ2-5; 8 positions match TRBD1. CDR3 length equals 13 residues. V lost 8 bases and J lost 3; bases outside the gene matches: 5. Germline CDR1 reads LNHDA; CDR2 reads SQIVND (reference sequence). This CDR3 reads CASRQGKEETQYF. CDR3 DNA sequence: TGTGCCAGTCGACAGGGGAAGGAAGAGACCCAGTACTTC.

This chain connects TRBV13 to TRBJ1-3; D gene unclear. The V and J ends lost 5 bases and 1 base respectively, with 15 bases between them. The CDR3 sequence is 16 residues long. CDR1 and CDR2 from the germline V gene are PRHDT and FYEKMQ (reference sequence). The CDR3 protein is CASSDPMWGSGNTIYF. DNA for the CDR3: TGTGCCAGCAGCGACCCGATGTGGGGTTCTGGAAACACCATATATTTT.

The CDR3 nucleotides read TGCGCCAGCAGCTTGGGCCCGCCGGTAGAGCAGTTCTTC. Protein sequence: CASSLGPPVEQFF. The V call is TRBV5-1, the J call TRBJ2-1; D remains ambiguous. This CDR3 is 13 amino acids long. V lost 0 bases and J 10 bases, leaving 11 bases between the germline ends. From germline, CDR1 is SGHRS and CDR2 YFSETQ.

The chain has TRBV7-2 and TRBJ2-5, with a tentative D call TRBD1 (5 bases). Germline CDR1 is SGHTA and CDR2 is FQGNSA. Trimming removed 2 bases at V and 2 bases at J, with 21 bases between. The CDR3 is 18 residues long. The CDR3 spells CASSLFLWTPVTQETQYF. The CDR3 DNA is TGTGCCAGCAGCTTATTTCTATGGACACCAGTAACACAAGAGACCCAGTACTTC.

This chain links TRBV28 with TRBJ1-2; a possible D gene is TRBD1 (5 bases). Trimming removed 5 bases from V and 4 bases from J, with 14 bases in between. Germline V gene lookup returns CDR1 MDHEN and CDR2 SYDVKM. The CDR3 is 14 amino acids. CDR3 sequence reads: CASSTRVRGYGYTF. CDR3 DNA: TGTGCCAGCAGTACCAGGGTACGCGGCTATGGCTACACCTTC.

This chain connects TRBV7-9 to TRBJ1-6; D is ambiguous. Germline CDR1 reads SEHNR; CDR2 reads FQNEAQ (reference sequence). The ends were cut back, 1 base at V and 7 bases at J, with 5 bases in the middle. The length of the CDR3 is 13 residues. The CDR3 sequence is CASSLGENSPLHF. The DNA of the CDR3 is TGTGCCAGCAGCTTAGGGGAAAATTCACCCCTCCACTTT.

This clone was seen only a few times. The chain recombines TRBV2 with TRBJ1-1, with unresolved D. Germline V gives CDR1 SNHLY, CDR2 FYNNEI. This CDR3 is 11 amino acids long. Trimming took off 6 bases at V and 7 bases at J, with 9 bases between the two ends. The CDR3 reads CASSGMNEAFF. As DNA, the CDR3 is TGTGCCAGCAGCGGGATGAATGAAGCTTTCTTT.

The table lists this clone with a few counts. This chain uses TRBV19 with TRBJ1-1, with TRBD1 matching over 11 bases. The CDR3 loop spans 14 amino acids. Germline values: CDR1 LNHDA, CDR2 SQIVND (reference sequence). After removal of 5 bases from V and 4 bases from J, the junction contained 3 bases not matched to a gene. CDR3 sequence: CASSLGQGVTEAFF. CDR3 in DNA: TGTGCCAGTAGTTTGGGACAGGGGGTCACTGAAGCTTTCTTT.

The chain uses TRBV7-2 and TRBJ2-3; the match to TRBD2 covers 9 bases. Unmatched junction bases numbered 7, after V lost 5 bases and J lost 4 bases. This CDR3 region has 15 residues. The germline V gene has CDR1 SGHTA and CDR2 FQGNSA. The CDR3 region has the DNA TGTGCCAGCAGCATTGGGACTAGCAGGGCAGATACGCAGTATTTT. Residues: CASSIGTSRADTQYF. The complete variable domain, with remaining parts taken from reference TRBV7-2 and TRBJ2-3, reads GAGVSQSPSNKVTEKGKDVELRCDPISGHTALYWYRQSLGQGLEFLIYFQGNSAPDKSGLPSDRFSAERTGGSVSTLTIQRTQQEDSAVYLCASSIGTSRADTQYFGPGTRLTVL.

This clone was detected a few times. V usage is TRBV18 and J usage is TRBJ1-2, with TRBD1 identical over 7 bases. The CDR3 covers 15 residues. Germline-derived CDR1 and CDR2 are KGHSH and LQKENI. V shed 4 bases and J 2 bases; nucleotides not matched to a gene: 7. The CDR3 here is CASSLDRDQNYGYTF. CDR3 nucleotides: TGTGCCAGCTCACTAGACAGGGACCAAAACTATGGCTACACCTTC. The variable domain in full, with the rest retrieved from reference TRBV18 and TRBJ1-2, is NAGVMQNPRHLVRRRGQEARLRCSPMKGHSHVYWYRQLPEEGLKFMVYLQKENIIDESGMPKERFSAEFPKEGPSILRIQQVVRGDSAAYFCASSLDRDQNYGYTFGSGTRLTVV.

This clone was seen just once. This chain connects TRBV2 to TRBJ1-3; D uncertain. Looked up from germline, CDR1 is SNHLY and CDR2 is FYNNEI. The CDR3 consists of 15 residues. The V end was cut by 6 bases, the J end by 0 bases, with 12 bases between. The CDR3: CASRQENYSGNTIYF. The CDR3 DNA reads TGTGCCAGCAGGCAGGAAAATTACTCTGGAAACACCATATATTTT.

This clone has a handful of counts. A read error may account for a junction end that differs from germline. The chain recombines TRBV10-3 with TRBJ1-3; D is unresolved. CDR1 and CDR2 from the germline V gene are ENHRY and SYGVKD. The CDR3 length is 11 residues. The CDR3 sequence is CATSSGNTIYF. The CDR3, as DNA: TGTGCCACCAGTTCTGGAAACACCATATATTTT.

This clone was picked up a small number of times. This chain links TRBV4-2 with TRBJ1-5, with D possibly being TRBD1 (5 bases). CDR3 size: 16 residues. CDR1 and CDR2 from the germline V gene are LGHNA and YNFKEQ. The germline V and J ends were trimmed by 0 bases and 3 bases, with 12 bases remaining between them. CDR3 residues: CASSQDLRTNNQPQHF. DNA of the CDR3: TGTGCCAGCAGCCAAGATCTCAGGACAAACAATCAGCCCCAGCATTTT.

The chain uses TRBV2 and TRBJ2-2; the D gene is possibly TRBD1 (6 bases). V lost 7 bases, J lost 7 bases, and 19 bases lay in between. The CDR3 has 15 amino acids. Germline V CDR1 and CDR2: SNHLY, FYNNEI. The CDR3 loop reads CASNPRGRDFGELFF. Written as DNA, the CDR3 is TGTGCCAGCAACCCTAGGGGGAGAGATTTCGGGGAGCTGTTTTTT. Drawing the rest from reference TRBV2 and TRBJ2-2, the complete variable domain is EPEVTQTPSHQVTQMGQEVILRCVPISNHLYFYWYRQILGQKVEFLVSFYNNEISEKSEIFDDQFSVERPDGSNFTLKIRSTKLEDSAMYFCASNPRGRDFGELFFGEGSRLTVL.

V and J are TRBV6-5 and TRBJ2-2; D call uncertain. The CDR3 has 12 amino acids. V was cut by 6 bases and J by 5 bases, with 7 bases left in between. The germline CDR1 and CDR2 sequences are MNHEY and SVGAGI. The CDR3 DNA reads as TGTGCCAGCAGCCGTCCTACCGGGGAGCTGTTTTTT. Protein product: CASSRPTGELFF.

The chain has TRBV5-4 and TRBJ2-3, with 9 nucleotides matching TRBD1. V shed 4 bases and J 7 bases; nucleotides not matched to a gene: 10. The length of the CDR3 is 15 residues. Germline loops: CDR1 SGHNT, CDR2 YYREEE (reference sequence). The CDR3 loop reads CASSLSGTGTNTQYF. For the CDR3, the DNA is TGTGCCAGCAGCCTTTCCGGGACAGGGACGAATACGCAGTATTTT.

V and J are TRBV9 and TRBJ2-5; TRBD2 aligns across 10 bases. Germline trimming cut 0 bases from V and 0 bases from J; bases unmatched to any gene: 5. Germline CDR1 reads SGDLS; CDR2 reads YYNGEE. There are 17 residues in the CDR3. The CDR3: CASSVDGAGGHQETQYF. Here the CDR3 DNA reads TGTGCCAGCAGCGTAGACGGAGCGGGGGGGCACCAAGAGACCCAGTACTTC. Full variable domain (missing parts from reference TRBV9 and TRBJ2-5): DSGVTQTPKHLITATGQRVTLRCSPRSGDLSVYWYQQSLDQGLQFLIQYYNGEERAKGNILERFSAQQFPDLHSELNLSSLELGDSALYFCASSVDGAGGHQETQYFGPGTRLLVL.